This section outlines one T cell receptor beta chain sequence together with its context. The antigen is undetermined. The entry originates in a study of shared clonotypes between healthy human individuals. The study's findings and limits: Naive CD4 clonotypes were shared across a few donors at 4.5% to 6.5%. Clonotypes shared by all four sorted-subset donors had higher generation probabilities than non-shared clonotypes.

The ends were cut back, 10 bases at V and 9 bases at J, with 19 bases in the middle. Germline V gene data show CDR1 as KGHSH and CDR2 as LQKENI. There are 13 residues in the CDR3. Repertoires were generated with immunoSEQ multiplex PCR, while TCRdb's copy carries only in-frame clones and drops some. Seen here are about 1 million clones, 70% to 80% observed once, and the top ten hold roughly 1.5%. Sequencing used memory CD4+ T cells sorted from blood. Subset denoted: CD45RA-negative fraction. The rearrangement links TRBV18 to TRBJ1-5, with TRBD1 as a possible D gene (6 bases). The receptor was isolated from a young man in good health. This chain's CDR3 is CATKRGDSGPQHF. CDR3 coding DNA: TGTGCCACTAAAAGGGGGGATTCGGGGCCCCAGCATTTT.